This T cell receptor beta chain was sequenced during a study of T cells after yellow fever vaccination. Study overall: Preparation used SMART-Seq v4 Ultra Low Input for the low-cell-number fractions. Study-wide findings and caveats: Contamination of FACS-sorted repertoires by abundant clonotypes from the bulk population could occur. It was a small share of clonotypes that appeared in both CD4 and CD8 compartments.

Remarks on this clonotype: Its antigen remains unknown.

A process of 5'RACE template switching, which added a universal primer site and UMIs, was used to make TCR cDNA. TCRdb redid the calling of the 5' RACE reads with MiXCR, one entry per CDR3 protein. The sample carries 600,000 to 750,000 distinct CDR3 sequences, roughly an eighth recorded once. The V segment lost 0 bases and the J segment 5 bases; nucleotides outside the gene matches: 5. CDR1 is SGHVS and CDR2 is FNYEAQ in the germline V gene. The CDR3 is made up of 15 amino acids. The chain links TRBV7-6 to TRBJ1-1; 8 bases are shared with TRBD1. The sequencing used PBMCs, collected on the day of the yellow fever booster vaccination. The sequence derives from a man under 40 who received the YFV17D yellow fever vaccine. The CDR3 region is CASSLAQGAVTEAFF. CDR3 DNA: TGTGCCAGCAGCTTAGCGCAGGGGGCGGTTACTGAAGCTTTCTTT. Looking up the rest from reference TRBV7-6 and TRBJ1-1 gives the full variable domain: GAGVSQSPRYKVTKRGQDVALRCDPISGHVSLYWYRQALGQGPEFLTYFNYEAQQDKSGLPNDRFSAERPEGSISTLTIQRTEQRDSAMYRCASSLAQGAVTEAFFGQGTRLTVV.